A single sample gave rise to the 17 T cell receptor beta chains below, sequenced in a study of blood T cell repertoires in COVID-19 (dated by TCRdb to the early 2020s). The method behind the library was the immunoSEQ multiplex PCR assay. TCRdb retrieved this table from immuneACCESS and kept in-frame rearrangements only. Not all clones are present; in checked studies, unresolved V genes account for under half, and no reason is known for the remainder. In all, the sample holds 120,000 or so clones, and 65% to 90% of those were seen once. The leading ten clones occupy about a quarter of the sample. The specimen sequenced was peripheral blood. The receptors derive from a woman older than 75 with acute or convalescent COVID-19.

The chain couples TRBV7-2 to TRBJ2-1; TRBD2 matches 10 bases. The CDR3 spans 14 residues. The J segment lost 15 bases and the V segment lost 1 base, leaving 9 bases of the junction unmatched. Looked up from germline, CDR1 is SGHTA and CDR2 is FQGNSA. The CDR3 loop reads CASSLEQRGGSLFF. The CDR3 coding sequence is TGTGCCAGCAGCTTAGAACAGCGGGGGGGCAGCTTGTTCTTC.

This chain joins TRBV19 and TRBJ1-4; D might be TRBD1 (5 bases). From germline, CDR1 is LNHDA and CDR2 SQIVND (reference sequence). Trimming took 5 bases from V and 3 from J, leaving 13 bases between them. The CDR3 extends over 15 amino acids. CDR3 nucleotides: TGTGCCAGTAGTGAAGACAGAGCATCTAATGAAAAACTGTTTTTT. The encoded protein is CASSEDRASNEKLFF.

The rearrangement links TRBV18 to TRBJ1-1, with D possibly being TRBD1 (6 bases). This CDR3 is built from 14 residues. The germline gives CDR1 KGHSH, CDR2 LQKENI. V was trimmed by 0 bases and J by 4 bases, leaving 9 bases between them. The CDR3 sequence: CASSPPRTVTEAFF. The CDR3 DNA reads TGTGCCAGCTCACCACCCCGGACAGTCACTGAAGCTTTCTTT.

This rearrangement joins TRBV18 to TRBJ1-2, with 9 bases matching TRBD1. The trim removed 4 bases at V and 1 base at J, leaving 4 bases unmatched. CDR1 and CDR2 (germline): KGHSH, LQKENI. CDR3 length: 15 amino acids. CDR3 in amino acids: CASSHSTGGNYGYTF. In DNA form, the CDR3 reads TGTGCCAGCTCACACTCGACAGGGGGTAACTATGGCTACACCTTC.

This chain links TRBV5-1 with TRBJ1-2, with D hard to call. The CDR3 has 13 residues. Trimming left V 4 bases short and J 4 bases short, with 11 bases between. Germline V gene data show CDR1 as SGHRS and CDR2 as YFSETQ. Here the CDR3 DNA reads TGCGCCAGCAGCGAAGAGGGTAGCTATGGCTACACCTTC. Protein sequence: CASSEEGSYGYTF.

The chain carries TRBV6-5 and TRBJ2-1, with D perhaps TRBD1 (6 bases). The germline CDR1 and CDR2 sequences are MNHEY and SVGAGI. With 5 bases removed from V and 9 bases from J, the gap between germline ends came to 11 bases. The CDR3 is made up of 12 amino acids. The CDR3 DNA reads TGTGCCAGCAGTCTACAGGGTGGTGAGCAGTTCTTC. Its protein product is CASSLQGGEQFF.

The chain employs TRBV18 and TRBJ1-1; no clear D. Germline V CDR1 and CDR2: KGHSH, LQKENI. The ends were cut back, 10 bases at V and 0 bases at J, with 9 bases in the middle. This CDR3 comprises 12 residues. CDR3 in amino acids: CATSAVNTEAFF. The CDR3 DNA reads TGTGCCACCTCGGCGGTGAACACTGAAGCTTTCTTT.

The gene calls are TRBV5-1 and TRBJ2-5; D perhaps matches TRBD2 (6 bases). Trimming took 7 bases from V and 2 from J, leaving 15 bases between them. Germline CDR1 is SGHRS and CDR2 is YFSETQ. The CDR3 is 14 residues long. In nucleotides, the CDR3 is TGCGCCAGCCGTGGGGCGGGGCCACAAGAGACCCAGTACTTC. It yields the protein CASRGAGPQETQYF.

This rearrangement joins TRBV7-8 to TRBJ2-1, with TRBD2 matching 12 bases. The length of the CDR3 is 15 residues. The V gene end was trimmed by 3 bases and the J gene end by 4 bases; junction bases not matched to a gene: 1. The germline V gene encodes CDR1 SGHVS and CDR2 FQNEAQ. The CDR3, as DNA: TGTGCCAGCAGCTTCACTAGCGGGGGGTACAATGAGCAGTTCTTC. Its protein is CASSFTSGGYNEQFF.

The rearrangement joins TRBV6-2 or TRBV6-3 to TRBJ1-2, with a weak D call TRBD1 (6 bases). The CDR3 has 15 residues. V lost 4 bases, J lost 0 bases, and 12 bases lay in between. Germline values: CDR1 MNHEY, CDR2 SVGEGT. CDR3 in amino acids: CASSSVRQANYGYTF. The CDR3 DNA sequence: TGTGCCAGCAGTTCCGTTAGACAGGCTAACTATGGCTACACCTTC.

The rearrangement uses TRBV3-1 (or the pseudogene TRBV3-2) and TRBJ2-7; unclear D gene. Per the germline V gene, CDR1 is LGHDT and CDR2 is YNNKEL (reference sequence). V dropped 1 base and J dropped 1 base, with 11 bases sitting between them. CDR3 length: 15 amino acids. The CDR3 is CASSQGADWSYEQYF. The DNA for the CDR3 is TGTGCCAGCAGCCAAGGGGCAGATTGGTCCTACGAGCAGTACTTC.

The sample holds one count of this clone. The rearrangement joins TRBV25-1 to TRBJ2-1; 10 bases map to TRBD2. CDR1 and CDR2 (germline): MGHDK, SYGVNS. V was clipped by 8 bases and J by 6 bases; unmatched bases: 13. This CDR3 spans 16 amino acids. CDR3 protein: CASSYPTSGQANEQFF. The DNA of the CDR3 is TGTGCCAGCTCCTACCCGACTAGCGGGCAAGCCAATGAGCAGTTCTTC.

The chain employs TRBV18 and TRBJ2-5, with D possibly TRBD2 on 6 matching bases. CDR1 is KGHSH and CDR2 is LQKENI in the germline V gene. The CDR3 length is 13 residues. Trimming stripped 2 bases from V and 5 bases from J, with 9 bases between. CDR3 bases: TGTGCCAGCTCACCAGTTGGGGGGGAGACCCAGTACTTC. It specifies CASSPVGGETQYF.

The chain couples TRBV6-2 or TRBV6-3 to TRBJ2-3; tentatively, D is TRBD2 (7 bases). V shed 3 bases and J shed 6 bases, with 19 bases lying between them. The CDR3 extends over 16 amino acids. Germline CDR1 is MNHEY and CDR2 is SVGEGT. CDR3 in amino acids: CASSYRGVGGQDTQYF. As DNA, the CDR3 is TGTGCCAGCAGTTATAGAGGAGTGGGGGGGCAGGATACGCAGTATTTT.

As concerns this clone: The junction shows a germline mismatch at one end, possibly a read error. This chain connects TRBV24-1 to TRBJ1-5, with 7 bases lining up with TRBD1. The germline V gene has CDR1 KGHDR and CDR2 SFDVKD. The CDR3 contains 15 residues. This CDR3 reads CVTSDSTGDAQPQHF. The DNA for the CDR3 is TGTGTCACCAGTGATTCTACAGGGGACGCTCAGCCCCAGCATTTT.

The rearrangement joins TRBV19 to TRBJ2-2, with D possibly matching TRBD2 (5 bases). Trimming shortened V by 8 bases and J by 1 base, and 11 bases separated the two germline ends. The CDR3 has 14 residues. Per germline, CDR1 LNHDA and CDR2 SQIVND (reference sequence). CDR3 region: CASSIRGNTGELFF. CDR3 DNA: TGTGCCAGTTCTATCCGGGGGAACACCGGGGAGCTGTTTTTT.

The chain carries TRBV19 and TRBJ1-5; 8 bases match TRBD1. The CDR3 extends over 13 amino acids. Germline V CDR1 and CDR2: LNHDA, SQIVND (reference sequence). V was clipped by 6 bases and J by 7 bases; unmatched bases: 5. The CDR3 loop reads CASRRQGTQPQHF. The CDR3 DNA reads TGTGCCAGTAGGAGACAGGGGACCCAGCCCCAGCATTTT.